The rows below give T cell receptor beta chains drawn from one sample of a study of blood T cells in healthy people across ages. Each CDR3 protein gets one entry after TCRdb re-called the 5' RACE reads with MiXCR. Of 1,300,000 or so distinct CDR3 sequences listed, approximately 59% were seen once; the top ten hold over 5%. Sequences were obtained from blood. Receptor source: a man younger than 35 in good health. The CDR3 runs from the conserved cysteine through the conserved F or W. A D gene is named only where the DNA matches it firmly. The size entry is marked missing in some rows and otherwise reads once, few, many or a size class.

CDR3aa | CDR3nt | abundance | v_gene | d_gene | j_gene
CASSSGQIEVTDTQYF | TGTGCCAGCAGTTCGGGACAGATAGAGGTCACAGATACGCAGTATTTT | NA | TRBV28 | TRBD1 | TRBJ2-3
CARPEPTGALGAYEQYF | TGTGCCAGACCAGAACCAACAGGGGCCCTCGGAGCCTACGAGCAGTACTTC | NA | TRBV27 | TRBD1 | TRBJ2-7
CASSQGGTTDTQYF | TGCGCCAGCAGCCAGGGGGGCACCACAGATACGCAGTATTTT | NA | TRBV4-1 | NA | TRBJ2-3
CASSLRRENEQFF | TGTGCCAGCAGCTTGAGGCGGGAGAATGAGCAGTTCTTC | NA | TRBV7-9 | TRBD2 | TRBJ2-1
CASSLSKVLAGHTGELFF | TGTGCCAGCAGCTTGTCGAAGGTGCTAGCGGGCCACACCGGGGAGCTGTTTTTT | NA | TRBV5-6 | TRBD2 | TRBJ2-2
CASSPTPSPVDTQYF | TGTGCCAGCAGCCCCACTCCTAGCCCGGTGGATACGCAGTATTTT | NA | TRBV12-3/TRBV12-4 | NA | TRBJ2-3
CAISESSESQGEFF | TGTGCCATCAGTGAGTCGTCCGAGAGTCAGGGCGAGTTCTTC | NA | TRBV10-3 | NA | TRBJ2-1
CASSSTGPEETQYF | TGTGCCAGCAGTTCGACGGGACCAGAAGAGACCCAGTACTTC | many | TRBV12-3/TRBV12-4 | NA | TRBJ2-5
CASSFPMIAHEQYF | TGTGCCAGCAGTTTCCCCATGATTGCCCACGAGCAGTACTTC | NA | TRBV28 | NA | TRBJ2-7
CASSWQAYEQYF | TGTGCCAGCAGCTGGCAGGCCTACGAGCAGTACTTC | NA | TRBV7-2 | NA | TRBJ2-7
CASSQATSPGYEQYF | TGCGCCAGCAGCCAAGCGACCTCTCCCGGCTACGAGCAGTACTTC | few | TRBV4-1 | NA | TRBJ2-7
CASSLDRGPPYEQYF | TGTGCCAGCAGCTTAGACAGGGGCCCCCCTTACGAGCAGTACTTC | few | TRBV7-2 | TRBD1 | TRBJ2-7
CASSLGTSGGVEQYF | TGCGCCAGCAGCCTTGGGACTAGCGGCGGGGTCGAGCAGTACTTC | NA | TRBV4-1 | TRBD2 | TRBJ2-7
CATSGLRGGATDTQYF | TGTGCCACCAGCGGCCTGCGGGGAGGGGCCACAGATACGCAGTATTTT | NA | TRBV15 | TRBD2 | TRBJ2-3
CASSRTGRNDGYTF | TGTGCCAGCAGCCGGACAGGGAGAAATGATGGCTACACCTTC | few | TRBV6-2/TRBV6-3 | TRBD1 | TRBJ1-2
CAISEYRVPYEQYF | TGTGCCATCAGTGAATACAGGGTCCCCTACGAGCAGTACTTC | NA | TRBV10-3 | NA | TRBJ2-7
CASSLHNSRETQYF | TGTGCCAGCAGTCTCCATAACAGCCGAGAGACCCAGTACTTC | NA | TRBV27 | NA | TRBJ2-5
CASSFGVLGYEQYF | TGTGCCAGCAGTTTCGGGGTTCTGGGTTACGAGCAGTACTTC | NA | TRBV28 | NA | TRBJ2-7
CASSLLGARTDTQYF | TGTGCCAGCAGTTTATTGGGGGCGCGGACAGATACGCAGTATTTT | NA | TRBV12-3/TRBV12-4 | NA | TRBJ2-3
CASDPEPGGLKETQYF | TGTGCCAGCGACCCTGAGCCGGGGGGCTTGAAAGAGACCCAGTACTTC | NA | TRBV9 | NA | TRBJ2-5
CASSLVYRRPDTQYF | TGTGCCAGCAGCTTAGTATACAGGAGGCCCGATACGCAGTATTTT | few | TRBV7-2 | NA | TRBJ2-3
CASSRTDRGPADTQYF | TGTGCCAGCAGTAGAACCGACAGGGGGCCCGCAGATACGCAGTATTTT | NA | TRBV6-2/TRBV6-3 | TRBD1 | TRBJ2-3
CASAQGAISYEQYF | TGTGCCAGCGCACAGGGGGCAATCTCCTACGAGCAGTACTTC | NA | TRBV11-2 | TRBD1 | TRBJ2-7
CASSLSGSGHDEQYF | TGTGCCAGCAGTTTATCAGGAAGCGGCCATGACGAGCAGTACTTC | few | TRBV27 | NA | TRBJ2-7
CASSLRFPSSIETQYF | TGTGCCAGCAGTTTAAGGTTCCCAAGTAGCATAGAGACCCAGTACTTC | NA | TRBV28 | NA | TRBJ2-5
CASSLRHSGNTIYF | TGTGCCAGCAGCCTAAGACACTCTGGAAACACAATATATTTT | NA | TRBV7-2 | NA | TRBJ1-3
CSVDGSSHTDTQYF | TGCAGCGTTGACGGGTCCAGCCACACAGATACGCAGTATTTT | few | TRBV29-1 | NA | TRBJ2-3
CASSRNSGVGETQYF | TGCGCCAGCAGCCGCAATTCCGGGGTTGGAGAGACCCAGTACTTC | NA | TRBV4-3 | NA | TRBJ2-5
CSESTGSSYEQYF | TGCAGCGAGTCCACGGGATCCTCCTACGAGCAGTACTTC | NA | TRBV20-1 | NA | TRBJ2-7
CASSEGGTYEQYF | TGTGCCAGCAGTGAGGGCGGGACCTACGAGCAGTACTTC | few | TRBV2 | NA | TRBJ2-7
CASSLSSGMVEQYF | TGTGCCAGCAGCCTTTCTTCAGGGATGGTCGAGCAGTACTTC | NA | TRBV12-3/TRBV12-4 | NA | TRBJ2-7
CASSQDASGGPAYNEQFF | TGCGCCAGCAGCCAAGATGCTAGCGGGGGTCCCGCCTACAATGAGCAGTTCTTC | NA | TRBV4-1 | TRBD2 | TRBJ2-1
CASSLVPGGEETQYF | TGTGCCAGCAGCTTAGTGCCAGGCGGGGAAGAGACCCAGTACTTC | few | TRBV7-2 | NA | TRBJ2-5
CSAIRSSSSTDTQYF | TGCAGTGCTATACGGTCTTCCTCTAGCACAGATACGCAGTATTTT | NA | TRBV20-1 | NA | TRBJ2-3
CATQGTSGLNEQFF | TGTGCCACCCAAGGGACTAGCGGGTTAAATGAGCAGTTCTTC | few | TRBV5-4 | TRBD2 | TRBJ2-1
CASIGSPTYEQYF | TGTGCCAGCATTGGATCCCCGACCTACGAGCAGTACTTC | NA | TRBV28 | NA | TRBJ2-7
CASSWVGPYNEQFF | TGTGCCAGCAGTTGGGTCGGACCCTACAATGAGCAGTTCTTT | NA | TRBV27 | NA | TRBJ2-1